This T cell receptor (beta chain) was documented in a study of naive and memory T cell subsets. Separate alpha and beta amplification began at the second PCR step. Four subsets defined by CD45RA and CD27 were sorted after CD3, CD4, CD8 and live/dead staining. Whole-study findings and limits: Naive repertoires, especially CD8, held a few larger clonotypes, possibly memory cells re-expressing CD45RA.

The beta constant-region primer was an equimolar mix of two oligonucleotides covering TRBC1 and TRBC2. Nested alpha and beta constant-region primers with the SP2 primer drove four PCR rounds on ligated cDNA. An oligonucleotide with the SP2 primer and a 12-nucleotide UMI was ligated to the cDNA 3' end. TCRdb re-derived calls from the UMI-ligation and nested PCR reads in MiXCR, one entry per CDR3 protein. This table has under 150,000 distinct CDR3 sequences, more than 15% appearing once. This clonotype was counted only a few times. The antigen is unknown. This receptor was obtained from a human donor in good health. Sequencing was done on a sample of naive CD8+ T cells from blood.

The CDR3 loop reads CASSSFEGYTQYF. DNA for the CDR3: TGTGCCAGCAGCTCCTTTGAGGGGTATACGCAGTATTTT. J is TRBJ2-3 and V is TRBV7-9, with D possibly called TRBD1 or TRBD2 (5 bases each). The CDR3 has 13 amino acids. The germline V and J ends were trimmed by 4 bases and 7 bases, with 12 bases remaining between them. Germline V CDR1 and CDR2: SEHNR, FQNEAQ (reference sequence). The complete variable domain, with remaining parts taken from reference TRBV7-9 and TRBJ2-3, reads DTGVSQNPRHKITKRGQNVTFRCDPISEHNRLYWYRQTLGQGPEFLTYFQNEAQLEKSRLLSDRFSAERPKGSFSTLEIQRTEQGDSAMYLCASSSFEGYTQYFGPGTRLTVL.